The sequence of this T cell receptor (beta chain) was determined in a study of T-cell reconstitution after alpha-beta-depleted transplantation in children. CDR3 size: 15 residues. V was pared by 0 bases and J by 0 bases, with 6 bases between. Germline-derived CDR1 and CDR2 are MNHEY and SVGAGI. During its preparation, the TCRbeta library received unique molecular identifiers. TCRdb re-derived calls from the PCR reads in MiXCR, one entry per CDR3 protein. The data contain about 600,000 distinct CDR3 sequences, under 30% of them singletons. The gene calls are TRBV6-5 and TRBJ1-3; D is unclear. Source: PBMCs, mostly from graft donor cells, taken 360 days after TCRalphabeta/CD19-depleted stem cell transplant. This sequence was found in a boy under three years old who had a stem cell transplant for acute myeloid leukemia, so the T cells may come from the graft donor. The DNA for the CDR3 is TGTGCCAGCAGTTACTCGACCAGCTCTGGAAACACCATATATTTT. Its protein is CASSYSTSSGNTIYF.